This T cell receptor beta chain came from a study of vaccination and CD4 T cells after COVID-19. Study details: The convalescents included six males and four females, and among them two were Hispanic while seven were Caucasian. Median time from COVID diagnosis to post-COVID sampling was about 14 weeks (35 to 161). As control conditions, cultures were given either a CEFX pool serving as positive control, an HIV-1 Nef pool, or no peptide at all.

Study conclusions and caveats: In convalescent patients, a median roughly 90% of post-vaccine SARS-CoV-2-reactive clones appeared only after vaccination.

This sample's treatment: roughly ten-day PBMC culture with coronavirus spike peptide pools or control peptides (ViraFEST assay). To note about this clonotype: Antigen: not known.

The CDR3 is 11 amino acids. From germline, CDR1 is SGHNT and CDR2 YENEEA. The germline V and J ends were trimmed by 0 bases and 10 bases, with 6 bases remaining between them. The Oncomine TCR Beta short-read assay generated sequence data from the DNA of cultured CD4+ T cells. TCRdb passed the PCR reads through MiXCR, listing each CDR3 protein once. The table lists about 21,000 distinct CDR3 sequences, around 50% of them singletons. The sample comprised CD4+ T cells from blood, cultured in vitro. This chain connects TRBV11-3 to TRBJ1-1, with D possibly TRBD1 on 6 matching bases. The receptor was derived from a human donor who had recovered from COVID-19. The CDR3 DNA follows: TGTGCCAGCAGCTTAGACAGGGGAGCTTTCTTT. Its protein product is CASSLDRGAFF. Supplemented by reference TRBV11-3 and TRBJ1-1, the full variable domain reads EAGVVQSPRYKIIEKKQPVAFWCNPISGHNTLYWYLQNLGQGPELLIRYENEEAVDDSQLPKDRFSAERLKGVDSTLKIQPAELGDSAVYLCASSLDRGAFFGQGTRLTVV.